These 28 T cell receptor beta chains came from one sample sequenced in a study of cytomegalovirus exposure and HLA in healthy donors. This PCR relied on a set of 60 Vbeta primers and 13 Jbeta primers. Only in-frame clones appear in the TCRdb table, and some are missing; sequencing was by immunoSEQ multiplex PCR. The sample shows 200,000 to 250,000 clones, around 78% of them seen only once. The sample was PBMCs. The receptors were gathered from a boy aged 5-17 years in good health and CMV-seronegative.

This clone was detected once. The CDR3 DNA reads TGTGCCAGCAGCCGGTTCGTGAACACTGAAGCTTTCTTT. Encoded protein: CASSRFVNTEAFF. The chain couples TRBV28 to TRBJ1-1; D remains ambiguous. Trimming shortened V by 6 bases and J by 0 bases, and 8 bases separated the two germline ends. Germline V gene data show CDR1 as MDHEN and CDR2 as SYDVKM. The CDR3 is 13 residues long.

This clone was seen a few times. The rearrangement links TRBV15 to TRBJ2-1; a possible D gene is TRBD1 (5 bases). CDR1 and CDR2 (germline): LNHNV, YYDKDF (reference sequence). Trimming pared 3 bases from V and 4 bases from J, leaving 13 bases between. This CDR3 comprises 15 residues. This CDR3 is CATSRTPGPYNEQFF. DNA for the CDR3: TGTGCCACCAGCAGGACACCAGGGCCATACAATGAGCAGTTCTTC.

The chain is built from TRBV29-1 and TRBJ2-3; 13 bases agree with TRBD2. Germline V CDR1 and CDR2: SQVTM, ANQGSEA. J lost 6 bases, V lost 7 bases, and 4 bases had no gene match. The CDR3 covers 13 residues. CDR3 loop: CSGGLAGLDTQYF. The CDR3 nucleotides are TGCAGCGGGGGACTAGCGGGGCTCGATACGCAGTATTTT.

The CDR3 protein is CASSLTRRSGYTF. Here the CDR3 DNA reads TGTGCCAGCAGCCTTACCCGACGGAGTGGCTACACCTTC. V gene TRBV6-5 combines with J gene TRBJ1-2; no clear D gene. Germline CDR1 and CDR2: MNHEY and SVGAGI. The CDR3 is made up of 13 amino acids. V was cut by 6 bases and J by 7 bases, with 15 bases left in between.

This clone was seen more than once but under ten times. The DNA for the CDR3 is TGTGCCTGGAGTCTTGAGGGTACGCCGGGACTAGCGGGGGAGAGTCACTCCTACAATGAGCAGTTCTTC. Encoded protein: CAWSLEGTPGLAGESHSYNEQFF. The rearrangement joins TRBV30 to TRBJ2-1; TRBD2 aligns across 14 bases. Germline V gene lookup returns CDR1 GTSNPN and CDR2 SVGIG (reference sequence). The CDR3 is 23 residues long. V lost 2 bases and J lost 0; bases outside the gene matches: 21.

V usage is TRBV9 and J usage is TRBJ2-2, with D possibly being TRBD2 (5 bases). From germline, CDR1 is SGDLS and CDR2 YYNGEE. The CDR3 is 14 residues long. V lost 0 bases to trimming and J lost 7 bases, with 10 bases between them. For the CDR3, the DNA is TGTGCCAGCAGCGTAGTGGGAGATATCGGGGAGCTGTTTTTT. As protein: CASSVVGDIGELFF.

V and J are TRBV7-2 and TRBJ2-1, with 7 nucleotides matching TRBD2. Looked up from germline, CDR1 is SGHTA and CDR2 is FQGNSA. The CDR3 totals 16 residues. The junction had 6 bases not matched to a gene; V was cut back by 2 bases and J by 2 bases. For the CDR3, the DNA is TGTGCCAGCAGCTTAATCGGGAGCGGGACCTACAATGAGCAGTTCTTC. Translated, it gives CASSLIGSGTYNEQFF.

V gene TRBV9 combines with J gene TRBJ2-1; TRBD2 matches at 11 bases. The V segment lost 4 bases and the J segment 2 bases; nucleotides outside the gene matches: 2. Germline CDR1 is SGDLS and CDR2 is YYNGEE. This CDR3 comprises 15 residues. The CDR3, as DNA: TGTGCCAGCAGCACGACTAGCGGGGCCTACAATGAGCAGTTCTTC. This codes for CASSTTSGAYNEQFF.

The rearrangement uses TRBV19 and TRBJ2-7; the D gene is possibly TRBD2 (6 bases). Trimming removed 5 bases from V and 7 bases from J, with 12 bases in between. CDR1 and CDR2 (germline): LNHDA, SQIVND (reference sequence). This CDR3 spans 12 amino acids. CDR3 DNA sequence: TGTGCCAGTAGTCCCTACCGGGGGGAGCAGTACTTC. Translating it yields CASSPYRGEQYF.

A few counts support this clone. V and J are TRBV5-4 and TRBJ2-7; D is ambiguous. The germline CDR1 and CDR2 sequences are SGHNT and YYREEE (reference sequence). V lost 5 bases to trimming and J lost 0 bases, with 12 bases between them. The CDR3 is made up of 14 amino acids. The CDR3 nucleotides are TGTGCCAGCAGTCCTCAACCGAGCTCCTACGAGCAGTACTTC. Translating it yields CASSPQPSSYEQYF.

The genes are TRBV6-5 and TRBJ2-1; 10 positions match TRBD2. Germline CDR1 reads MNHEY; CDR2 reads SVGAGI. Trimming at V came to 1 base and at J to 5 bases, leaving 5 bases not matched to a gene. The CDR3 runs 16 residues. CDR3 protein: CASSYFSGREHNEQFF. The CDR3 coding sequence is TGTGCCAGCAGTTACTTCAGCGGGAGGGAACACAATGAGCAGTTCTTC.

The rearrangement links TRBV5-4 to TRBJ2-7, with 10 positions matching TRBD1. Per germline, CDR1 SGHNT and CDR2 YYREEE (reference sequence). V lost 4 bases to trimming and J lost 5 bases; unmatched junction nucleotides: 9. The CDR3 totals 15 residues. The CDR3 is CASSLPGQGINEQYF. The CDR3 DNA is TGTGCCAGCAGCCTACCGGGACAGGGGATCAACGAGCAGTACTTC. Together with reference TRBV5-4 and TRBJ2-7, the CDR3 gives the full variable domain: ETGVTQSPTHLIKTRGQQVTLRCSSQSGHNTVSWYQQALGQGPQFIFQYYREEENGRGNFPPRFSGLQFPNYSSELNVNALELDDSALYLCASSLPGQGINEQYFGPGTRLTVT.

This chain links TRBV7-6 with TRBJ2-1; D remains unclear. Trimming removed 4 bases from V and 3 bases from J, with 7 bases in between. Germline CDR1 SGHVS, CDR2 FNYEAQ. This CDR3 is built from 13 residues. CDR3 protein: CASSSQLYNEQFF. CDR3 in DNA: TGTGCCAGCAGCTCCCAACTCTACAATGAGCAGTTCTTC.

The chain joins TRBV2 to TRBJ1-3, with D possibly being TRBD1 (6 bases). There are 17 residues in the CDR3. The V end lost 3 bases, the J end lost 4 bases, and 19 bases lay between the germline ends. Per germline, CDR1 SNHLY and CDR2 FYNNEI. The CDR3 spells CASSDGLQGLSGNTIYF. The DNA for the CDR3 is TGTGCCAGCAGTGATGGGTTACAGGGACTATCGGGAAACACCATATATTTT.

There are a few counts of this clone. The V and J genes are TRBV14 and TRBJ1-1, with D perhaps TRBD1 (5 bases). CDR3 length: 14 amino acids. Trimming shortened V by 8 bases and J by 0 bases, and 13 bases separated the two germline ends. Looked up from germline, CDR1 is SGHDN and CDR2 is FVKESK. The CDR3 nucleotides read TGTGCCAGCTCGGGGCGGGGGTTGAACACTGAAGCTTTCTTT. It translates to CASSGRGLNTEAFF.

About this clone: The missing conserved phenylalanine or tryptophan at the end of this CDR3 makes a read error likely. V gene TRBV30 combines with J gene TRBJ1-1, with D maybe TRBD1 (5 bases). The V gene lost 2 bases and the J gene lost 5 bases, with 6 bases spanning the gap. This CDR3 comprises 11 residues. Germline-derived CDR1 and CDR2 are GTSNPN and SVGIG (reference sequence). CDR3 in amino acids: CAWSWGTEAFL. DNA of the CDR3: TGTGCCTGGAGTTGGGGGACTGAAGCTTTCCTT.

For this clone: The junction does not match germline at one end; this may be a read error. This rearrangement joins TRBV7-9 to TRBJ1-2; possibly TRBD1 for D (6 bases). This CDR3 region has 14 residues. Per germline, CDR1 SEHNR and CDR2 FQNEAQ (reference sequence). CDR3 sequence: CSSSLAAGAYGYTF. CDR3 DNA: TGTTCCAGCAGCTTAGCGGCGGGGGCCTATGGCTACACCTTC.

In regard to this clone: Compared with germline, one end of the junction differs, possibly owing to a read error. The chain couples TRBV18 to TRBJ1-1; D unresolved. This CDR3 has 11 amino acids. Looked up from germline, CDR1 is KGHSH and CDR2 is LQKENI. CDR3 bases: TGTGCCAGCTCAGCTAACAGTGAAGCTTTCTTT. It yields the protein CASSANSEAFF.

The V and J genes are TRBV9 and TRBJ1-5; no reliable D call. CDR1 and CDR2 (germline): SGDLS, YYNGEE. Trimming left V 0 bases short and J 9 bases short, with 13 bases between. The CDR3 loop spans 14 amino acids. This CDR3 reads CASSVEAGRGPQHF. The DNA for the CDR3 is TGTGCCAGCAGCGTAGAAGCGGGTAGAGGGCCCCAGCATTTT.

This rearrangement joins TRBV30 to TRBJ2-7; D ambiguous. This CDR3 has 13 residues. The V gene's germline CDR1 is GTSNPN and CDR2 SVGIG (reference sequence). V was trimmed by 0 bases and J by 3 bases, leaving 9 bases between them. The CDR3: CAWSVWANYEQYF. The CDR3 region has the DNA TGTGCCTGGAGTGTGTGGGCTAACTACGAGCAGTACTTC.

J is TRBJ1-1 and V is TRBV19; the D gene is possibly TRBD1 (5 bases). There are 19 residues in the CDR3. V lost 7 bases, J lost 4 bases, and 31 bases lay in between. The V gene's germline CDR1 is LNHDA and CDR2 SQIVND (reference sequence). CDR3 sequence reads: CASKIRGPGDSKRLTEAFF. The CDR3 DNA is TGTGCCAGTAAAATTCGTGGGCCGGGGGATAGTAAGAGACTCACTGAAGCTTTCTTT.

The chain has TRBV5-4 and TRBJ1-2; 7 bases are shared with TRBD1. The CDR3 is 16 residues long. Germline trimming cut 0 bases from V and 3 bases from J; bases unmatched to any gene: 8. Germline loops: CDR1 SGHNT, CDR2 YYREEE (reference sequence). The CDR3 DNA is TGTGCCAGCAGCTTGGTCTCAGGGGGAAACTACTATGGCTACACCTTC. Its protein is CASSLVSGGNYYGYTF.

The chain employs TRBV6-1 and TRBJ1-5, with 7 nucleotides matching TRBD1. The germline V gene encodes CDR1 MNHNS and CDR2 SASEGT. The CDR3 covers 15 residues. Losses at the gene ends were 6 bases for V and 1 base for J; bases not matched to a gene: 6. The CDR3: CASRKPGQSNQPQHF. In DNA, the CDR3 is TGTGCCAGCAGGAAACCGGGACAGAGCAATCAGCCCCAGCATTTT.

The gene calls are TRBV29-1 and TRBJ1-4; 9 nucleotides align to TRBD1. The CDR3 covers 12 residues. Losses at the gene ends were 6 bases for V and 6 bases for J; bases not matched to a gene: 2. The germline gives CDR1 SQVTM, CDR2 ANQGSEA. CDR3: CSVRDRDEKLFF. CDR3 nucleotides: TGCAGCGTCCGGGACAGGGATGAAAAACTGTTTTTT.

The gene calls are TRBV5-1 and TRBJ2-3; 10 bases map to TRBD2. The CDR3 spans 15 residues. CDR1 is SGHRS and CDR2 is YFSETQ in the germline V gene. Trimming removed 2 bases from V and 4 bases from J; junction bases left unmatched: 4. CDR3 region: CASSFQRGGPDTQYF. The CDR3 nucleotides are TGCGCCAGCAGCTTTCAGCGGGGGGGCCCAGATACGCAGTATTTT.

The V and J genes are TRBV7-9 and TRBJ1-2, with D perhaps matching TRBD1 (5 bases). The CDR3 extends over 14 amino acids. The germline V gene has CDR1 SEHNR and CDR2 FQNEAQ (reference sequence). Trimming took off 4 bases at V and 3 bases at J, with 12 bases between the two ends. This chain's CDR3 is CASSSHPGDYGYTF. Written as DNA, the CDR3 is TGTGCCAGCAGCTCGCACCCGGGGGACTATGGCTACACCTTC.

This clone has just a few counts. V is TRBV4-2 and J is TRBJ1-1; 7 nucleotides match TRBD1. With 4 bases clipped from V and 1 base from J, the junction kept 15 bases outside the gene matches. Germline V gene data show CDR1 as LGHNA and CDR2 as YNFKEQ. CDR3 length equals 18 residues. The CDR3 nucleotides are TGTGCCAGCAGCCCAAGAGGACAGGCCACCCCTAGGAACACTGAAGCTTTCTTT. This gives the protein CASSPRGQATPRNTEAFF.

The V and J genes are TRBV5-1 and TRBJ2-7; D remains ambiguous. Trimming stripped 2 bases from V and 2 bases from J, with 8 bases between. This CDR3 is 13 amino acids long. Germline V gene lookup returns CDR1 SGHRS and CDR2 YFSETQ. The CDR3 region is CASSLAPPYEQYF. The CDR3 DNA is TGCGCCAGCAGCTTAGCGCCCCCCTACGAGCAGTACTTC.